This paragraph reports one T cell receptor beta chain. Its antigen is not known. The PCR made use of 60 Vbeta and 13 Jbeta primers. Here immunoSEQ multiplex PCR was the method, and the copy in TCRdb shows in-frame clones only, minus some. The sample consists of hundreds of thousands of clones, 70% to 90% of them appearing once. The sample is drawn from a study of cytomegalovirus exposure and HLA in healthy donors. V shed 7 bases and J 10 bases; nucleotides not matched to a gene: 10. The length of the CDR3 is 14 residues. CDR1 is SQVTM and CDR2 is ANQGSEA in the germline V gene. Points from the study as a whole: Highly shared variants forming one cluster were likely a sequencing artifact. Immune exposure information comprised only CMV serostatus. Most of the TCR beta V segments (in an earlier analysis) were productive either about 90% or about 30% of the time.

Healthy bone marrow donors made up the donors. The sample consisted of PBMCs. This receptor was taken from a woman aged 18 to 35 in good health and CMV-seronegative. The chain links TRBV29-1 to TRBJ2-1, with 13 bases lining up with TRBD2. The CDR3 sequence is CSGRGLAGTYEQFF. The CDR3 bases are TGCAGCGGCAGGGGACTAGCGGGGACATACGAGCAGTTCTTC.